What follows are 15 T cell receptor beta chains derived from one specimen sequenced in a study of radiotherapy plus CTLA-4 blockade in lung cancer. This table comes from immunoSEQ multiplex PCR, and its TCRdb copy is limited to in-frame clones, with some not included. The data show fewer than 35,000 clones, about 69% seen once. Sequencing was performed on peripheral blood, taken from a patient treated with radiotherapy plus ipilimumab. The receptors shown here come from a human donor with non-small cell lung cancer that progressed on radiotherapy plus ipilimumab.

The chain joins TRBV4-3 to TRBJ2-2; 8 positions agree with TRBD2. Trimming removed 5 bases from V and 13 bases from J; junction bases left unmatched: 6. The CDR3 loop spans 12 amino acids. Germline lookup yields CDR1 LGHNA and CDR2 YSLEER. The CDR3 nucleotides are TGCGCCAGCAGCGGGGCGGGGGGCCCGCTGTTTTTT. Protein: CASSGAGGPLFF.

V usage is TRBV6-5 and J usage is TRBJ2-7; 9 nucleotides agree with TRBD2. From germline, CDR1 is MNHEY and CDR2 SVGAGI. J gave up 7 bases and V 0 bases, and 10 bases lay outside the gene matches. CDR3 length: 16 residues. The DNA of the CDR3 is TGTGCCAGCAGTTACTCGTCCCTAGCGGGGACTTGGGAGCAGTACTTC. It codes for CASSYSSLAGTWEQYF.

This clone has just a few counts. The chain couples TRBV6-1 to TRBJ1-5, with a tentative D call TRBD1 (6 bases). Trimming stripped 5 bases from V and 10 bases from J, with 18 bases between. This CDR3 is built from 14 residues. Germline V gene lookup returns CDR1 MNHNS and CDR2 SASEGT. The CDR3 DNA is TGTGCCAGCAGTCCTAGGGGGGTGCGTATACCCCAGCATTTT. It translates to CASSPRGVRIPQHF.

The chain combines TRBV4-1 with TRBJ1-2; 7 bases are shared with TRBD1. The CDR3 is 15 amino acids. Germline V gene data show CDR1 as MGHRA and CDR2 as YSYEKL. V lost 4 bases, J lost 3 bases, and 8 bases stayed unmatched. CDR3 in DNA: TGCGCCAGCAGCCCCCAGAACAGGGGCGACTATGGCTACACCTTC. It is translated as CASSPQNRGDYGYTF.

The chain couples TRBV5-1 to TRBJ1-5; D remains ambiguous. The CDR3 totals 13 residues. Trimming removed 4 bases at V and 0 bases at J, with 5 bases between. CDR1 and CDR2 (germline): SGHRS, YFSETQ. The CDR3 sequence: CASSMSSNQPQHF. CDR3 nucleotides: TGCGCCAGCAGCATGAGTAGCAATCAGCCCCAGCATTTT. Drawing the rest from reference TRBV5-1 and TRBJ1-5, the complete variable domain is KAGVTQTPRYLIKTRGQQVTLSCSPISGHRSVSWYQQTPGQGLQFLFEYFSETQRNKGNFPGRFSGRQFSNSRSEMNVSTLELGDSALYLCASSMSSNQPQHFGDGTRLSIL.

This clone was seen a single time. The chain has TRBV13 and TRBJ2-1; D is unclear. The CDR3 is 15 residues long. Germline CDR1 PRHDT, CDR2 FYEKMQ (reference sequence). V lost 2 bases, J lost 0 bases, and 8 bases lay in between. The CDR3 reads CASSLRRSSYNEQFF. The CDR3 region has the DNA TGTGCCAGCAGCTTAAGGCGGAGCTCCTACAATGAGCAGTTCTTC.

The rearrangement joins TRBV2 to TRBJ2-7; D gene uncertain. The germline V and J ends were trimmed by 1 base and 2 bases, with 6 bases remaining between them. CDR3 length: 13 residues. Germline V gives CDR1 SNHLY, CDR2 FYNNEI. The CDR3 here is CASSEGVTYEQYF. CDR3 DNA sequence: TGTGCCAGCAGTGAAGGGGTTACCTACGAGCAGTACTTC. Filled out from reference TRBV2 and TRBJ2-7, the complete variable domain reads EPEVTQTPSHQVTQMGQEVILRCVPISNHLYFYWYRQILGQKVEFLVSFYNNEISEKSEIFDDQFSVERPDGSNFTLKIRSTKLEDSAMYFCASSEGVTYEQYFGPGTRLTVT.

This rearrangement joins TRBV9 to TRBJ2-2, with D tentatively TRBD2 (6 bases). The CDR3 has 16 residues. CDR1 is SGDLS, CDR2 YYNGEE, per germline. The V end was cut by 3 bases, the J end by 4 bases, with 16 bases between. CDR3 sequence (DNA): TGTGCCAGCAGCGCCGGGGTGGGGGGAACCACCGGGGAGCTGTTTTTT. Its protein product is CASSAGVGGTTGELFF.

CDR3 protein: CASSLGGQGSLGTEAFF. The DNA for the CDR3 is TGTGCCAGCAGCTTAGGGGGACAGGGGAGTTTGGGCACTGAAGCTTTCTTT. V gene TRBV7-9 combines with J gene TRBJ1-1, with 10 bases matching TRBD1. Germline values: CDR1 SEHNR, CDR2 FQNEAQ (reference sequence). The CDR3 length is 17 residues. The trim removed 1 base at V and 4 bases at J, leaving 9 bases unmatched.

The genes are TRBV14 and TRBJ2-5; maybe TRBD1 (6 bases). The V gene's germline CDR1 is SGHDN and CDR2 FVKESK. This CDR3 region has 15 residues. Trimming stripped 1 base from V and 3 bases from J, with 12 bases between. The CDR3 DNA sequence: TGTGCCAGCAGCCAAGGGATTGCAGGGGAAGAGACCCAGTACTTC. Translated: CASSQGIAGEETQYF.

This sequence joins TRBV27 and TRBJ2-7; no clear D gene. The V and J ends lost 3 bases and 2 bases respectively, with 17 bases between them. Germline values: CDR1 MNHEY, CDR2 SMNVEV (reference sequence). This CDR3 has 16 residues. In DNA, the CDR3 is TGTGCCAGCAGTTTCTCCTCTGGCGAACGCCCCTACGAGCAGTACTTC. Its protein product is CASSFSSGERPYEQYF.

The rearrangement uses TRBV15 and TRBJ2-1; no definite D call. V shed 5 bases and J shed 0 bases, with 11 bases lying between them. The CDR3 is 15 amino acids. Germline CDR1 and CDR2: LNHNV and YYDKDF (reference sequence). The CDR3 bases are TGTGCCACCAGCGCTACCCCGGCCTCCTACAATGAGCAGTTCTTC. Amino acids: CATSATPASYNEQFF.

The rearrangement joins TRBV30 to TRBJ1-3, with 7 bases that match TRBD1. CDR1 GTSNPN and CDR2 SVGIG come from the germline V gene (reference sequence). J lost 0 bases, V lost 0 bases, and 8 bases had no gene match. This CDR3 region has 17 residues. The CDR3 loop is CAWSVQRTGFSGNTIYF. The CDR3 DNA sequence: TGTGCCTGGAGTGTACAGAGGACAGGTTTCTCTGGAAACACCATATATTTT.

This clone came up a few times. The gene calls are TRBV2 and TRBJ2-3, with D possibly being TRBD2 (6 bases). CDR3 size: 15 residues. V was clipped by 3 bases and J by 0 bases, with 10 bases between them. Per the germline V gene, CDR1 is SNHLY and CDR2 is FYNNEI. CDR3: CASSEGLTSTDTQYF. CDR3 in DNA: TGTGCCAGCAGTGAGGGACTGACTAGCACAGATACGCAGTATTTT.

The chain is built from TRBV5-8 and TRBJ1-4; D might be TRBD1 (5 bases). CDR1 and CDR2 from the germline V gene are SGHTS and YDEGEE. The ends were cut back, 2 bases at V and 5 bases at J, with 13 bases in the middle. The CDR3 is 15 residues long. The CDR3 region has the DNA TGTGCCAGCAGCTTAACAGGCGGAGGAAATGAAAAACTGTTTTTT. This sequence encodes CASSLTGGGNEKLFF.